What follows are 10 T cell receptor beta chains derived from one specimen sequenced in a study of blood T cell repertoires in COVID-19. Method: immunoSEQ multiplex PCR; TCRdb's copy keeps in-frame clones and lacks some. The repertoire has more than 80,000 clones, approximately 80% of them found once; the top ten carry roughly 2.1%. Sequencing input: peripheral blood. These receptors all come from a woman aged 70-85 years with acute or convalescent COVID-19.

Judged by abundance, this clone is medium-sized. The V call is TRBV20-1, the J call TRBJ2-1; 8 positions match TRBD2. The CDR3 is 17 residues long. V gave up 3 bases and J gave up 6 bases; unmatched junction bases: 16. Germline CDR1 DFQATT, CDR2 SNEGSKA (reference sequence). In DNA form, the CDR3 reads TGCAGTGCTAGTCATCTTCCAGAGCGGGGGATAACCAATGAGCAGTTCTTC. Translating it yields CSASHLPERGITNEQFF.

The rearrangement uses TRBV3-1 (or the pseudogene TRBV3-2) and TRBJ1-2, with unresolved D. Germline assignment: CDR1 LGHDT and CDR2 YNNKEL (reference sequence). The CDR3 loop spans 11 amino acids. V was trimmed by 5 bases and J by 8 bases, leaving 9 bases between them. The chain's CDR3 is CASSAGRGYTF. The DNA of the CDR3 is TGTGCCAGCAGCGCTGGCAGGGGCTACACCTTC.

V is TRBV12-3 or TRBV12-4 and J is TRBJ1-5, with a weak D call TRBD1 (5 bases). This CDR3 spans 13 amino acids. Trimming left V 6 bases short and J 5 bases short, with 11 bases between. The CDR3 DNA reads TGTGCCAGCAGAAACAGGAGCGATCAGCCCCAGCATTTT. Its protein product is CASRNRSDQPQHF.

This clone was recorded at least ten times. The V call is TRBV12-3 or TRBV12-4, the J call TRBJ2-2; TRBD2 agrees at 9 bases. J was trimmed by 6 bases and V by 6 bases; bases with no gene match: 2. This CDR3 region has 13 residues. CDR3 sequence reads: CASRRLAAGELFF. CDR3 sequence (DNA): TGTGCCAGCAGGAGACTAGCGGCCGGGGAGCTGTTTTTT.

A single count supports this clone. V usage is TRBV27 and J usage is TRBJ2-1; no reliable D call. The CDR3 loop spans 16 amino acids. The ends were cut back, 6 bases at V and 0 bases at J, with 15 bases in the middle. Germline V gene sequence: CDR1 MNHEY, CDR2 SMNVEV (reference sequence). DNA for the CDR3: TGTGCCAGCAGCAGACCTGGAGCGACCTCCTACAATGAGCAGTTCTTC. Translation gives CASSRPGATSYNEQFF.

This clone appeared a few times. V and J are TRBV4-2 and TRBJ1-4; no reliable D call. Deletions cut 0 bases from V and 2 bases from J, with 10 bases between. CDR1 LGHNA and CDR2 YNFKEQ come from the germline V gene. The CDR3 contains 16 residues. CDR3 nucleotide sequence: TGTGCCAGCAGCCAAGATCGGAGGGATACTAATGAAAAACTGTTTTTT. Its protein product is CASSQDRRDTNEKLFF.

V and J are TRBV28 and TRBJ1-1; D ambiguous. Germline values: CDR1 MDHEN, CDR2 SYDVKM. The CDR3 covers 16 residues. Trimming shortened V by 6 bases and J by 0 bases, and 17 bases separated the two germline ends. The CDR3: CASSGAASALNTEAFF. The CDR3 DNA sequence: TGTGCCAGCAGCGGAGCAGCCAGCGCTCTGAACACTGAAGCTTTCTTT.

The chain uses TRBV19 and TRBJ2-7; 11 positions match TRBD2. V lost 4 bases to trimming and J lost 0 bases; unmatched junction nucleotides: 5. CDR1 and CDR2 (germline): LNHDA, SQIVND (reference sequence). The CDR3 has 16 amino acids. CDR3 nucleotide sequence: TGTGCCAGTAGTACGGGGCTAGCGGGGGGCTCCTACGAGCAGTACTTC. It is translated as CASSTGLAGGSYEQYF.

V is TRBV9 and J is TRBJ1-2; 7 nucleotides match TRBD1. Unmatched junction bases numbered 10, after V lost 4 bases and J lost 4 bases. The CDR3 is made up of 15 amino acids. CDR1 and CDR2 from the germline V gene are SGDLS and YYNGEE. CDR3 DNA sequence: TGTGCCAGCAGCCCCACCCCAGGGGGAACCTATGGCTACACCTTC. Its protein product is CASSPTPGGTYGYTF.

V is TRBV2 and J is TRBJ1-1, with 8 bases lining up with TRBD1. There are 14 residues in the CDR3. CDR1 and CDR2 (germline): SNHLY, FYNNEI. V lost 6 bases, J lost 5 bases, and 8 bases stayed unmatched. CDR3 bases: TGTGCCAGCAGAGTGATGGGACAGGAGACTGAAGCTTTCTTT. Translation: CASRVMGQETEAFF.